In this sample, the clone carrying this TCR beta chain turned up many times. The antigen remains undetermined. Every sample yielded at least 6 million isolated PBMCs. No fewer than 5.5 micrograms of total RNA were isolated from every sample. The second PCR ran about 6 to 11 cycles with a sample-barcoded 5' primer and J-beta primers. In TCRdb, the 5' RACE reads were re-called with MiXCR into one record per CDR3 protein. The table has roughly 860,000 distinct CDR3 sequences, 55% to 65% seen once. This sample was taken from a study of blood T cells in healthy people across ages. Notes on the study in general: PBMC samples, being unsorted, prevented any conclusive comparison of naive and antigen-experienced cells. Measured against age, TCR beta diversity per million T cells decreased in a roughly linear manner.

Sequenced: blood. The sequence was collected from a man aged 25-40 years in good health.

The CDR3 here is CASSLEHSGPQETQYF. The CDR3 DNA follows: TGCGCCAGCAGCTTGGAACATAGCGGGCCCCAAGAGACCCAGTACTTC. The V gene is TRBV5-1, the J gene TRBJ2-5; 7 bases are a match to TRBD2. Germline assignment: CDR1 SGHRS and CDR2 YFSETQ. The ends lost 0 bases at V and 1 base at J; junction bases unmatched: 6. The CDR3 runs to 16 residues.